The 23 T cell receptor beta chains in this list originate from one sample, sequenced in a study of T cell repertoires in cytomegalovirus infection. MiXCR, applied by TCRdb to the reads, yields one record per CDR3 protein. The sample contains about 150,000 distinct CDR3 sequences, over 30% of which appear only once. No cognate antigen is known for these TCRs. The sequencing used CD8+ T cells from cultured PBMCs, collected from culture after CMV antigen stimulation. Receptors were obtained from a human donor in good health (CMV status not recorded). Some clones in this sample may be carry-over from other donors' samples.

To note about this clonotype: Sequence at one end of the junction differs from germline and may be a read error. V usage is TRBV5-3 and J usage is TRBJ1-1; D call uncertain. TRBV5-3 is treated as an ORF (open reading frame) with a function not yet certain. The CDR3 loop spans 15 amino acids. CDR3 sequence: CASSLVPRQNTEAFF. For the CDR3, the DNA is TGTGCCAGCAGCTTGGTTCCCAGACAGAACACTGAAGCTTTCTTT.

As DNA, the CDR3 is TGTGCCATCGGACGGAACTCACTACCACCTGAAGCTTTCTTT. It specifies CAIGRNSLPPEAFF. This chain connects TRBV2 to TRBJ1-1; no firm D call. The CDR3 runs 14 residues. CDR1 SNHLY and CDR2 FYNNEI come from the germline V gene. The V end was cut by 10 bases, the J end by 6 bases, with 21 bases between.

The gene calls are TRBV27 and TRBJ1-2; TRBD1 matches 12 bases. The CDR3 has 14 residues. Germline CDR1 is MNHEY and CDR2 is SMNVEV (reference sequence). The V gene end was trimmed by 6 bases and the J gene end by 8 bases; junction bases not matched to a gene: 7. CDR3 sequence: CASRPGTGGEGYTF. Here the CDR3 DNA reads TGTGCCAGCAGACCCGGGACAGGGGGCGAGGGCTACACCTTC.

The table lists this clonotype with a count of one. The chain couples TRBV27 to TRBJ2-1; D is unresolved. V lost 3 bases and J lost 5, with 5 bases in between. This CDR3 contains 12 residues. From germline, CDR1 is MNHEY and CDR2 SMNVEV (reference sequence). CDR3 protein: CASSFSNNEQFF. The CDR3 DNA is TGTGCCAGCAGTTTCTCTAACAATGAGCAGTTCTTC.

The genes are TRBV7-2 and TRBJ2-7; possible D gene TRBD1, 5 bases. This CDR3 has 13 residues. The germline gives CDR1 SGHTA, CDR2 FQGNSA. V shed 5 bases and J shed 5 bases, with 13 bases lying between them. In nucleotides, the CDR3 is TGTGCCAGCAGCCAGGCAGGGATCGACGAGCAGTACTTC. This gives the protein CASSQAGIDEQYF.

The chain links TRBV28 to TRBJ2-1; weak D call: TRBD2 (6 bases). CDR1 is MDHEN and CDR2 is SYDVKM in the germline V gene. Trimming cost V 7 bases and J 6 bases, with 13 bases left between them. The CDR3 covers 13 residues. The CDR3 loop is CASTLGSSNEQFF. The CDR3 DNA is TGTGCCAGCACCCTCGGGAGTAGCAATGAGCAGTTCTTC.

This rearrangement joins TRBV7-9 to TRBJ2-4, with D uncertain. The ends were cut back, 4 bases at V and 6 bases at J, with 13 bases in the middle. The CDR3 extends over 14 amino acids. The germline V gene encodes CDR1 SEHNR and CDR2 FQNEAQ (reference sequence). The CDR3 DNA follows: TGTGCCAGCAGCTCCAACAGCGTGGGAAACATTCAGTACTTC. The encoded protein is CASSSNSVGNIQYF.

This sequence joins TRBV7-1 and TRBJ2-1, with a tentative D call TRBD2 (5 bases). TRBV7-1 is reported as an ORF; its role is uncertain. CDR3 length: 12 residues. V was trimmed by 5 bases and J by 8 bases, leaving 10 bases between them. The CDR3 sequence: CASSPWGDEQFF. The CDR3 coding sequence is TGTGCCAGCAGCCCGTGGGGAGATGAGCAGTTCTTC.

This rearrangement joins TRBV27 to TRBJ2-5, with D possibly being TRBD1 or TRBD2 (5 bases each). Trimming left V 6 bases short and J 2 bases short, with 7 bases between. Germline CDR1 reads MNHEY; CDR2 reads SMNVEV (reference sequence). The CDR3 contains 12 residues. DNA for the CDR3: TGTGCCAGCAGGGGGGAGCAAGAGACCCAGTACTTC. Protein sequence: CASRGEQETQYF.

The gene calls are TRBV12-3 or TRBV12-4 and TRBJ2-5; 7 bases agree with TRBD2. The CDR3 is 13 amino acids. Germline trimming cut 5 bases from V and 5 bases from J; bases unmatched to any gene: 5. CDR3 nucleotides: TGTGCCAGCAGTGATGGGGGAGGGGAGACCCAGTACTTC. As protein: CASSDGGGETQYF.

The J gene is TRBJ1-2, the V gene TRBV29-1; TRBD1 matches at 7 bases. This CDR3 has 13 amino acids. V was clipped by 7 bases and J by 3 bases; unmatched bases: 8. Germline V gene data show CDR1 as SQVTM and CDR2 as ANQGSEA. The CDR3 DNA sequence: TGCAGCGCCGCAGGGGGAGATGACTATGGCTACACCTTC. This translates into CSAAGGDDYGYTF.

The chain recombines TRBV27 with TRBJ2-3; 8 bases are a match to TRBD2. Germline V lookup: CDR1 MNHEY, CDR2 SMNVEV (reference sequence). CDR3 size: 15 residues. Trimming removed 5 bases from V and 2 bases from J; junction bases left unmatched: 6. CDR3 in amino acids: CASSGSGGPTDTQYF. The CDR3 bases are TGTGCCAGCAGTGGGAGCGGGGGTCCCACAGATACGCAGTATTTT.

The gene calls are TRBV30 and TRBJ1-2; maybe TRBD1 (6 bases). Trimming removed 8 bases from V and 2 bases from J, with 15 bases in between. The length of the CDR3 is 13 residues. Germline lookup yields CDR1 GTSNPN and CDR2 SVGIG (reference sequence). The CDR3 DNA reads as TGTGCCACGCTCCACAGGGTAAACTATGGCTACACCTTC. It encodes CATLHRVNYGYTF.

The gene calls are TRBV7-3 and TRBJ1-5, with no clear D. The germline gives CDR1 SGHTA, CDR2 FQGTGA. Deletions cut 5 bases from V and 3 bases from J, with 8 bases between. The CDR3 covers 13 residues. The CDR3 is CASSTGLNQPQHF. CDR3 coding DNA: TGTGCCAGCAGCACCGGACTCAATCAGCCCCAGCATTTT.

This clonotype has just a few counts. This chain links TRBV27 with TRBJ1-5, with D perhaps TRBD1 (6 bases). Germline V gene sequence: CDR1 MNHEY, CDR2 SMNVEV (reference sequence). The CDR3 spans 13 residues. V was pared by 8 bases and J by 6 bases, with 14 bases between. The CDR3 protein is CASGPTGSQPQHF. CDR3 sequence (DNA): TGTGCCAGCGGCCCCACAGGGTCTCAGCCCCAGCATTTT.

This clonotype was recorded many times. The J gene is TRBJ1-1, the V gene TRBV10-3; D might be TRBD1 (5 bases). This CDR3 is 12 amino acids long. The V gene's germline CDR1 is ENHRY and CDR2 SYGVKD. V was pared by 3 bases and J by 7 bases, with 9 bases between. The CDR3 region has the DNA TGTGCCATCAGTGACTCTAGGGGTGAAGCTTTCTTT. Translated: CAISDSRGEAFF.

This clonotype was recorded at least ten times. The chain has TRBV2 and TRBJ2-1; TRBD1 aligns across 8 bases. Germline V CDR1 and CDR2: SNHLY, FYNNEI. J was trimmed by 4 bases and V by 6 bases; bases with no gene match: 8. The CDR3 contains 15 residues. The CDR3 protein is CASRNDRGKYNEQFF. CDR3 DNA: TGTGCCAGCAGGAACGACAGGGGAAAATACAATGAGCAGTTCTTC.

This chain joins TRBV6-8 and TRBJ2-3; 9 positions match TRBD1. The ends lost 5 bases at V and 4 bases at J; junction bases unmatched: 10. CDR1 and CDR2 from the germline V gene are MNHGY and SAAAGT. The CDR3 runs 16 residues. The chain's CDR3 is CASSVRDRVLSDTQYF. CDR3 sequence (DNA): TGTGCCAGCAGTGTCCGGGACAGGGTTTTATCAGATACGCAGTATTTT.

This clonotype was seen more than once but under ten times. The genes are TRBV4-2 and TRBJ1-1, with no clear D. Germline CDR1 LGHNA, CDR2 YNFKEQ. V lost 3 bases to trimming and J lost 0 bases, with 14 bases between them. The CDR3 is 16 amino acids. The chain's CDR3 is CASSHFSEGMNTEAFF. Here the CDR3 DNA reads TGTGCCAGCAGCCATTTCAGCGAAGGAATGAACACTGAAGCTTTCTTT.

The CDR3 nucleotides read TGTGCCAGCAGCCACCCAGCGGGGAGCTCCTACAATGAGCAGTTCTTC. Translating it yields CASSHPAGSSYNEQFF. The chain joins TRBV4-2 to TRBJ2-1, with TRBD2 identical over 7 bases. The V segment lost 3 bases and the J segment 0 bases; nucleotides outside the gene matches: 5. Per the germline V gene, CDR1 is LGHNA and CDR2 is YNFKEQ. The CDR3 has 16 residues.

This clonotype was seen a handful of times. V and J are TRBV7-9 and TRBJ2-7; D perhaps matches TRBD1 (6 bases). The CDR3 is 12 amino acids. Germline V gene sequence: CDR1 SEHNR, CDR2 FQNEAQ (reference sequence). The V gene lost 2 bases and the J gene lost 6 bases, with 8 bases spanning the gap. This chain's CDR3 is CASSLQGSEQYF. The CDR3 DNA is TGTGCCAGCAGCTTACAGGGGAGCGAGCAGTACTTC.

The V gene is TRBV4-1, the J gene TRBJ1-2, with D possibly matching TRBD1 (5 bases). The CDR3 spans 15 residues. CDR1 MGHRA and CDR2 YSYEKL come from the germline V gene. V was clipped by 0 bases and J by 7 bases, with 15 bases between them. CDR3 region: CASSQEGRGLFGYTF. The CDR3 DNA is TGCGCCAGCAGCCAAGAGGGGAGGGGACTCTTTGGCTACACCTTC.

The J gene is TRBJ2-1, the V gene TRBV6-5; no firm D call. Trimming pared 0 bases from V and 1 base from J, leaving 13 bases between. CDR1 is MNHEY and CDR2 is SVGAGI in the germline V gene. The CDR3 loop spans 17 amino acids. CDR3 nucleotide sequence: TGTGCCAGCAGTTACTCGATGTGGGGTCTGTCCTACAATGAGCAGTTCTTC. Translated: CASSYSMWGLSYNEQFF.